This passage covers 11 T cell receptor beta chains from one sample sequenced in a study of OX40 agonist ivuxolimab in advanced cancers. The data were produced by immunoSEQ multiplex PCR, yet TCRdb's version contains in-frame clones alone and is incomplete. Found here are about 40,000 clones, around 84% of them singletons; the top ten hold about a sixth. Sample: CD4+ or CD8+ T cells sorted from blood, taken in a trial of the OX40 agonist ivuxolimab. The receptors here all came from an adult with an advanced solid tumor such as melanoma, head and neck, liver or kidney cancer.

The chain links TRBV27 to TRBJ2-2, with 8 positions matching TRBD2. V was pared by 4 bases and J by 0 bases, with 7 bases of the junction left unmatched. The V gene's germline CDR1 is MNHEY and CDR2 SMNVEV (reference sequence). CDR3 length: 17 amino acids. CDR3 sequence (DNA): TGTGCCAGCAGTTCCCTTTGGGGACTAGCGAACACCGGGGAGCTGTTTTTT. Protein product: CASSSLWGLANTGELFF.

Within the sample, this clone is medium-sized. V usage is TRBV4-1 and J usage is TRBJ2-7; perhaps TRBD1 as D (6 bases). This CDR3 is built from 15 residues. V dropped 1 base and J dropped 0 bases, with 10 bases sitting between them. Germline assignment: CDR1 MGHRA and CDR2 YSYEKL. The CDR3: CASSQGTGSSYEQYF. The DNA of the CDR3 is TGCGCCAGCAGCCAAGGTACAGGGAGCTCCTACGAGCAGTACTTC.

About this clone itself: A read error is possible here, since a much larger clone lies one base away. Within the sample, other DNA sequences also encode this same CDR3. The gene calls are TRBV28 and TRBJ2-6; D assignment may be TRBD1 or TRBD2 (5 bases each). The CDR3 totals 15 residues. CDR1 MDHEN and CDR2 SYDVKM come from the germline V gene. Trimming left V 10 bases short and J 4 bases short, with 17 bases between. CDR3 region: CATGPTTSGANVLTF. The CDR3 coding sequence is TGTGCCACGGGGCCAACAACCTCCGGGGCCAACGTCCTGACTTTC. Drawing the rest from reference TRBV28 and TRBJ2-6, the complete variable domain is DVKVTQSSRYLVKRTGEKVFLECVQDMDHENMFWYRQDPGLGLRLIYFSYDVKMKEKGDIPEGYSVSREKKERFSLILESASTNQTSMYLCATGPTTSGANVLTFGAGSRLTVL.

The chain carries TRBV9 and TRBJ2-2; D is perhaps TRBD1 (7 bases). The V gene's germline CDR1 is SGDLS and CDR2 YYNGEE. CDR3 length equals 15 residues. Trimming took off 5 bases at V and 3 bases at J, with 14 bases between the two ends. The CDR3 DNA reads TGTGCCAGCAGTGAGGGGGGACAGTACACCGGGGAGCTGTTTTTT. Amino acid sequence: CASSEGGQYTGELFF.

This chain joins TRBV9 and TRBJ1-2; D gene ambiguous. V lost 0 bases and J 7 bases, leaving 16 bases between the germline ends. This CDR3 is built from 15 residues. CDR1 is SGDLS, CDR2 YYNGEE, per germline. CDR3 protein: CASSVALKGSVGYTF. The CDR3 DNA follows: TGTGCCAGCAGCGTAGCTCTGAAGGGTAGTGTTGGCTACACCTTC.

This clone was recorded only once. The chain employs TRBV21-1 and TRBJ1-1. TRBV21-1 is annotated as a pseudogene. The CDR3 extends over 14 amino acids. The CDR3: CASPSPEGNTEAFF. The CDR3 nucleotides read TGTGCCAGCCCCTCTCCGGAGGGGAACACTGAAGCTTTCTTT.

J is TRBJ2-7 and V is TRBV7-9; D gene unclear. The CDR3 extends over 13 amino acids. V was pared by 3 bases and J by 2 bases, with 8 bases between. Germline CDR1 reads SEHNR; CDR2 reads FQNEAQ (reference sequence). The CDR3 DNA reads TGTGCCAGCAGCTTTCAGGTAGCCTACGAGCAGTACTTC. It translates to CASSFQVAYEQYF.

This rearrangement joins TRBV11-2 to TRBJ2-2; 8 bases line up with TRBD2. Trimming cost V 1 base and J 6 bases; bases outside gene matches: 1. The germline V gene encodes CDR1 SGHAT and CDR2 FQNNGV. This CDR3 comprises 14 residues. The CDR3 DNA sequence: TGTGCCAGCAGCTTAGTCGGGAGGGCCGGGGAGCTGTTTTTT. Amino acids: CASSLVGRAGELFF.

The chain uses TRBV11-2 and TRBJ2-3; no clear D gene. Looked up from germline, CDR1 is SGHAT and CDR2 is FQNNGV. This CDR3 comprises 15 residues. Trimming removed 0 bases at V and 2 bases at J, with 9 bases between. DNA for the CDR3: TGTGCCAGCAGCTTAGATGTGGTACCCACAGATACGCAGTATTTT. Translation: CASSLDVVPTDTQYF.

This clone was observed a handful of times. V usage is TRBV4-3 and J usage is TRBJ2-1; 8 bases fit TRBD2. The V gene end was trimmed by 4 bases and the J gene end by 7 bases; junction bases not matched to a gene: 6. The germline V gene has CDR1 LGHNA and CDR2 YSLEER. The CDR3 is made up of 14 amino acids. This CDR3 reads CASSPSGLVNEQFF. The CDR3 DNA is TGCGCCAGCAGCCCTAGCGGGTTAGTGAATGAGCAGTTCTTC.

J is TRBJ1-5 and V is TRBV18; D might be TRBD1 (6 bases). CDR1 KGHSH and CDR2 LQKENI come from the germline V gene. This CDR3 region has 18 residues. The V gene lost 4 bases and the J gene lost 0 bases, with 19 bases spanning the gap. The CDR3 nucleotides are TGTGCCAGCTCACAGGACCCCTGGACAGCCGATAGCAATCAGCCCCAGCATTTT. Translating gives CASSQDPWTADSNQPQHF.